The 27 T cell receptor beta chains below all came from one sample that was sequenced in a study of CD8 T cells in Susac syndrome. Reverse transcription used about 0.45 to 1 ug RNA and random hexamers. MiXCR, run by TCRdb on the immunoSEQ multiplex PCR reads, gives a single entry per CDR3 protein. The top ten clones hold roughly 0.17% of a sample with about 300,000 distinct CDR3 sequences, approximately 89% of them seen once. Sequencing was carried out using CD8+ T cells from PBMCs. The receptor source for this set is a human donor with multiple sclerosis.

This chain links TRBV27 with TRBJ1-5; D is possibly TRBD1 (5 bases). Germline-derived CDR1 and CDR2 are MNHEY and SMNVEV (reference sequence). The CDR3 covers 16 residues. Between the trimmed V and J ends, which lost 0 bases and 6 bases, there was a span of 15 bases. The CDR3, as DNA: TGTGCCAGCAGTTTATCCACCTCGGGGCGCGGTCAGCCCCAGCATTTT. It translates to CASSLSTSGRGQPQHF.

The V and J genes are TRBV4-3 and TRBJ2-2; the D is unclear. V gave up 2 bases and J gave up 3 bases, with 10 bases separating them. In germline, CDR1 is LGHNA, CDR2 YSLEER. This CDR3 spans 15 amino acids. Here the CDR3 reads CASSQYRSHTGELFF. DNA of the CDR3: TGCGCCAGCAGCCAATATAGAAGCCACACCGGGGAGCTGTTTTTT.

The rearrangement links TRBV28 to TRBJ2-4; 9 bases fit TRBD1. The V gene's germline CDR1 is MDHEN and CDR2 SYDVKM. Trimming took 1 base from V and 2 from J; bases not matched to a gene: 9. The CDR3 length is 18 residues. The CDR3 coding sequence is TGTGCCAGCAGTTTATTCGGGGACAGGGTAACACCCAAAAACATTCAGTACTTC. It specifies CASSLFGDRVTPKNIQYF. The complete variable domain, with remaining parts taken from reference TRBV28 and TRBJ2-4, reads DVKVTQSSRYLVKRTGEKVFLECVQDMDHENMFWYRQDPGLGLRLIYFSYDVKMKEKGDIPEGYSVSREKKERFSLILESASTNQTSMYLCASSLFGDRVTPKNIQYFGAGTRLSVL.

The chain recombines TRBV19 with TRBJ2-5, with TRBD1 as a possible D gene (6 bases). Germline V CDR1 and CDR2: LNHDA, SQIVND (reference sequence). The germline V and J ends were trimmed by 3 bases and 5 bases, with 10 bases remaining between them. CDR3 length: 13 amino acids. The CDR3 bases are TGTGCCAGTAGTATTCAGGGGCCTGAGACCCAGTACTTC. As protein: CASSIQGPETQYF.

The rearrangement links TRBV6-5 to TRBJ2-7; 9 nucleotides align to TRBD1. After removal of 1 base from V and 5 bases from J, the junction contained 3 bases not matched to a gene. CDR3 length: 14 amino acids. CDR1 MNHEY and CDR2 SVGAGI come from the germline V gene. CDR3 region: CASSYLDRGNEQYF. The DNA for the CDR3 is TGTGCCAGCAGTTACTTGGACAGGGGTAACGAGCAGTACTTC.

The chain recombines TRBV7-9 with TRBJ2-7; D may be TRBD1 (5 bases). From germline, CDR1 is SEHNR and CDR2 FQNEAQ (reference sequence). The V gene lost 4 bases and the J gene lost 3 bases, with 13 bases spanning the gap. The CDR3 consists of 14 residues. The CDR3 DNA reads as TGTGCCAGCAGCTCTGACACAGGCCACTACGAGCAGTACTTC. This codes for CASSSDTGHYEQYF.

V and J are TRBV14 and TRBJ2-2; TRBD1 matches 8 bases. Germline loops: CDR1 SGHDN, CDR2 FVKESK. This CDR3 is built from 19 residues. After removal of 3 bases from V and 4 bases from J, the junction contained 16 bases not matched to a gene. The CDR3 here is CASSQDGSGQGLTTGELFF. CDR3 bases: TGTGCCAGCAGCCAGGACGGGAGCGGACAGGGTCTGACCACCGGGGAGCTGTTTTTT.

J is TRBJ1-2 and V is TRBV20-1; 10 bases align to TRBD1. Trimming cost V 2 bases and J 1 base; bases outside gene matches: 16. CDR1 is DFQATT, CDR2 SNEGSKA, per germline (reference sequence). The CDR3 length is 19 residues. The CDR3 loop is CSARPHTGTGAPFNYGYTF. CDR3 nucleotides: TGCAGTGCTAGACCCCATACCGGGACAGGGGCCCCGTTTAACTATGGCTACACCTTC.

CDR3 region: CASSQGTANEQFF. DNA for the CDR3: TGCGCCAGCAGCCAAGGGACAGCAAATGAGCAGTTCTTC. The chain couples TRBV4-3 to TRBJ2-1, with a tentative D call TRBD1 (6 bases). CDR3 length: 13 amino acids. Looked up from germline, CDR1 is LGHNA and CDR2 is YSLEER. Trimming took off 1 base at V and 7 bases at J, with 8 bases between the two ends.

Here the CDR3 reads CASTSPRELADEQFF. CDR3 sequence (DNA): TGTGCCAGCACTTCCCCTCGGGAACTAGCGGACGAGCAGTTCTTC. This chain connects TRBV12-3 or TRBV12-4 to TRBJ2-1; 8 nucleotides agree with TRBD2. The CDR3 has 15 residues. V was clipped by 7 bases and J by 10 bases; unmatched bases: 15.

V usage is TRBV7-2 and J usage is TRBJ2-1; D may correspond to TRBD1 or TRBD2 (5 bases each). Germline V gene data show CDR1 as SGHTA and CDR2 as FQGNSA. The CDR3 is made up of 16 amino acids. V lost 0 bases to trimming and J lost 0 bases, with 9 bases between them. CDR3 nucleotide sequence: TGTGCCAGCAGCTTAGCGAGCGGACACTCCTACAATGAGCAGTTCTTC. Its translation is CASSLASGHSYNEQFF.

CDR3 in DNA: TGTGCCTGGAGTGTTCTTGGGGCAGATACGCAGTATTTT. The encoded protein is CAWSVLGADTQYF. The chain is built from TRBV30 and TRBJ2-3; no reliable D call. The germline gives CDR1 GTSNPN, CDR2 SVGIG (reference sequence). The CDR3 contains 13 residues. Trimming shortened V by 0 bases and J by 4 bases, and 8 bases separated the two germline ends.

The CDR3 sequence: CSVLFWTGKGGYTF. CDR3 DNA: TGCAGCGTTCTTTTCTGGACAGGGAAGGGGGGCTACACCTTC. This rearrangement joins TRBV29-1 to TRBJ1-2; 8 positions agree with TRBD1. The CDR3 is 14 residues long. The J segment lost 8 bases and the V segment lost 5 bases, leaving 13 bases of the junction unmatched. Germline V gene sequence: CDR1 SQVTM, CDR2 ANQGSEA.

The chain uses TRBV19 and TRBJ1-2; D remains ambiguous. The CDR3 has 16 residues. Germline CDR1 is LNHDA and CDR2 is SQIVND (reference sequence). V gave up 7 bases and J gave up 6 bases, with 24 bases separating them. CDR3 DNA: TGTGCCAGTATATCCGCATTCGACGGCGTGAAAGATGGCTACACCTTC. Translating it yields CASISAFDGVKDGYTF.

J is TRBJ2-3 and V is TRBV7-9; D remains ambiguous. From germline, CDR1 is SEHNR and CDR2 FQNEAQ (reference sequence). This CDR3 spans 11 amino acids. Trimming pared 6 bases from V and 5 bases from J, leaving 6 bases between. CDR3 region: CASRNRDTQYF. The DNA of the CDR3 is TGTGCCAGCAGAAACAGAGATACGCAGTATTTT.

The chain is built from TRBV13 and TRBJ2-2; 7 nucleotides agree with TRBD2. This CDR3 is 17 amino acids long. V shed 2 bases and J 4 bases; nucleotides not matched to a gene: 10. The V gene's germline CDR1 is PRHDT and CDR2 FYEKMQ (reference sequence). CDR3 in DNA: TGTGCCAGCAGCTTAAGGTTCGGGCGGGAGCTCACCGGGGAGCTGTTTTTT. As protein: CASSLRFGRELTGELFF. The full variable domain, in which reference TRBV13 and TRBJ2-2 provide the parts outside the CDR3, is AAGVIQSPRHLIKEKRETATLKCYPIPRHDTVYWYQQGPGQDPQFLISFYEKMQSDKGSIPDRFSAQQFSDYHSELNMSSLELGDSALYFCASSLRFGRELTGELFFGEGSRLTVL.

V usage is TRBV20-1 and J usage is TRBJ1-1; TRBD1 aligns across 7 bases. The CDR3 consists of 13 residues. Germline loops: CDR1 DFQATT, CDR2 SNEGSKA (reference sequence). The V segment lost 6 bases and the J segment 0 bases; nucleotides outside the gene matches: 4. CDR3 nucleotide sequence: TGCAGTGCCCGGACAGGCCTGAACACTGAAGCTTTCTTT. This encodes CSARTGLNTEAFF.

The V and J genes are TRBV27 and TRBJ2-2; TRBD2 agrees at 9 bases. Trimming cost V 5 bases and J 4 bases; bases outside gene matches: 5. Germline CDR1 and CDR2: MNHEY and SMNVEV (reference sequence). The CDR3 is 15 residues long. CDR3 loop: CASSLAGPITGELFF. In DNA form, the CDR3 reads TGTGCCAGCAGTCTAGCGGGACCGATCACCGGGGAGCTGTTTTTT.

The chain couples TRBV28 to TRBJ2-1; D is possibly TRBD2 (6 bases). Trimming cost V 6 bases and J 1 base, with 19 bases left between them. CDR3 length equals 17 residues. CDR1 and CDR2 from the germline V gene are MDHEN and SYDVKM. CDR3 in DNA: TGTGCCAGCAGCACCCCTCCCCTAGCGCAATCCTACAATGAGCAGTTCTTC. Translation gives CASSTPPLAQSYNEQFF.

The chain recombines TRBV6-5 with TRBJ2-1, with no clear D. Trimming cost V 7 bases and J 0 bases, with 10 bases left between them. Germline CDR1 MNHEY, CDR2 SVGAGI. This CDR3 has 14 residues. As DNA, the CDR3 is TGTGCCAGCACGTCAACAAGCTCCTACAATGAGCAGTTCTTC. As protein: CASTSTSSYNEQFF.

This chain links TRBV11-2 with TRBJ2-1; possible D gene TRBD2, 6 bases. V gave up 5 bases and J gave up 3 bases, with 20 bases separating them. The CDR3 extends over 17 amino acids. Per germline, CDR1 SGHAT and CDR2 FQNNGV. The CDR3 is CASSPGRGYRFYNEQFF. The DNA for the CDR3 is TGTGCCAGCAGCCCCGGCCGGGGGTATAGATTCTACAATGAGCAGTTCTTC.

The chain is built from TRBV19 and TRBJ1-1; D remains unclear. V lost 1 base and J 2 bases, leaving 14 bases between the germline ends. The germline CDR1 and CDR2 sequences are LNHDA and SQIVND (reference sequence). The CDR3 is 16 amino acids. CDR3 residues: CASSIGSGIFNTEAFF. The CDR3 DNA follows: TGTGCCAGTAGTATAGGATCCGGGATCTTCAACACTGAAGCTTTCTTT.

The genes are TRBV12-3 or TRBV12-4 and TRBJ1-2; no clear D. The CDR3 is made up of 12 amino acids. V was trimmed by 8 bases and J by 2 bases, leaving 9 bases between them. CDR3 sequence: CASDGGNYGYTF. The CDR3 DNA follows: TGTGCCAGCGACGGAGGGAACTATGGCTACACCTTC.

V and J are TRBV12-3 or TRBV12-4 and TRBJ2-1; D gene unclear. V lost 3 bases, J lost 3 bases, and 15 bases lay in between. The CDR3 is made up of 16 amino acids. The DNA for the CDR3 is TGTGCCAGCAGTTTCCAGGAGCCTTTCTACTACAATGAGCAGTTCTTC. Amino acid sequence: CASSFQEPFYYNEQFF.

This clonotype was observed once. The CDR3 DNA sequence: TGTGCCAGCAGCTTTGGTCCTAGCGAGGCAGATACGCAGTATTTT. It specifies CASSFGPSEADTQYF. The chain links TRBV5-5 to TRBJ2-3, with D maybe TRBD2 (6 bases). Germline V lookup: CDR1 SGHKS, CDR2 YYEKEE (reference sequence). Trimming took off 2 bases at V and 4 bases at J, with 14 bases between the two ends. The CDR3 runs 15 residues.

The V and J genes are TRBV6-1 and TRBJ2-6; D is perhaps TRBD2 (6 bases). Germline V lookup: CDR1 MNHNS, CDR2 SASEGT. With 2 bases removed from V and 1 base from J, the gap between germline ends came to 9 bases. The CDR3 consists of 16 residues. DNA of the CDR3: TGTGCCAGCAGTGAATTGGAGGGGTCTGGGGCCAACGTCCTGACTTTC. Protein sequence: CASSELEGSGANVLTF.

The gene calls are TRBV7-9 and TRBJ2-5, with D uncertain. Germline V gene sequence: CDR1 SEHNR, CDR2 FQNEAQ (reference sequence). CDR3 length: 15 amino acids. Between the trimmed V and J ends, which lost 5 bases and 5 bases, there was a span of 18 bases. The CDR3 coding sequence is TGTGCCAGCAGCCTCACTATGGGGTCCGGGGAGACCCAGTACTTC. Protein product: CASSLTMGSGETQYF.